Below, 16 T cell receptor beta chains from the same sample are listed, as sequenced in a study of T cells after yellow fever vaccination. TCRdb independently ran MiXCR on the 5' RACE reads; one entry per CDR3 protein. This sample yields around 530,000 distinct CDR3 sequences, of which about a sixth are seen a single time; 17% belongs to the top ten. The sequences come from PBMCs, collected less than 6 days after the first yellow fever vaccination. The receptors come from a man between 18 and 29 years old who received the YFV17D yellow fever vaccine.

The gene calls are TRBV4-1 and TRBJ2-2; 7 bases are shared with TRBD1. The CDR3 is 15 residues long. V shed 3 bases, J shed 6 bases, and the junction held 7 bases outside the gene matches. CDR1 MGHRA and CDR2 YSYEKL come from the germline V gene. CDR3 amino acids: CASSHNRGRAGELFF. In DNA form, the CDR3 reads TGCGCCAGCAGCCACAACAGGGGTAGGGCCGGGGAGCTGTTTTTT.

This clonotype was detected a few times. The V and J genes are TRBV6-1 and TRBJ2-3; the match to TRBD2 covers 11 bases. Germline V gene sequence: CDR1 MNHNS, CDR2 SASEGT. V was pared by 6 bases and J by 5 bases, with 10 bases of the junction left unmatched. The CDR3 totals 16 residues. This CDR3 reads CASRLNSGGAVDTQYF. The CDR3, as DNA: TGTGCCAGCAGGCTAAATAGCGGGGGGGCGGTAGATACGCAGTATTTT.

The chain employs TRBV6-1 and TRBJ2-2; 7 bases are shared with TRBD2. Looked up from germline, CDR1 is MNHNS and CDR2 is SASEGT. The ends lost 6 bases at V and 4 bases at J; junction bases unmatched: 8. The CDR3 has 15 amino acids. CDR3 region: CASRRPGLPTGELFF. As DNA, the CDR3 is TGTGCCAGCAGACGCCCGGGACTACCCACCGGGGAGCTGTTTTTT.

This clonotype was recorded many times. The rearrangement uses TRBV5-1 and TRBJ2-5; a weak D match, TRBD2 (6 bases). Trimming stripped 0 bases from V and 2 bases from J, with 8 bases between. In germline, CDR1 is SGHRS, CDR2 YFSETQ. The CDR3 is 14 amino acids. CDR3 DNA sequence: TGCGCCAGCAGCTTGGCAAGCGGGCAAGAGACCCAGTACTTC. Translated, it gives CASSLASGQETQYF.

The chain uses TRBV12-3 or TRBV12-4 and TRBJ2-3; perhaps D is TRBD1 or TRBD2 (5 bases each). CDR3 size: 15 residues. The ends were cut back, 5 bases at V and 0 bases at J, with 12 bases in the middle. CDR3 bases: TGTGCCAGCAGTCGAGAGGGGCAGAGCACAGATACGCAGTATTTT. Its translation is CASSREGQSTDTQYF.

This clonotype has a handful of counts. The DNA for the CDR3 is TGTGCCTGGAGCGCCCCGACAGGGGTGTATACCGGGGAGCTGTTTTTT. Residues: CAWSAPTGVYTGELFF. This rearrangement joins TRBV30 to TRBJ2-2; 8 bases are a match to TRBD1. The junction had 11 bases not matched to a gene; V was cut back by 3 bases and J by 5 bases. CDR1 is GTSNPN, CDR2 SVGIG, per germline (reference sequence). CDR3 size: 16 residues.

This clonotype was seen many times. The chain has TRBV19 and TRBJ1-5; D call uncertain. This CDR3 contains 13 residues. Deletions cut 3 bases from V and 3 bases from J, with 6 bases between. Germline lookup yields CDR1 LNHDA and CDR2 SQIVND (reference sequence). The CDR3 loop reads CASSIGNNQPQHF. The CDR3 DNA reads TGTGCCAGTAGTATCGGAAACAATCAGCCCCAGCATTTT.

This clonotype appeared a few times. The chain carries TRBV15 and TRBJ2-1, with 9 bases lining up with TRBD2. V shed 0 bases, J shed 5 bases, and the junction held 5 bases outside the gene matches. This CDR3 region has 16 residues. Per the germline V gene, CDR1 is LNHNV and CDR2 is YYDKDF (reference sequence). CDR3 bases: TGTGCCACCAGCAGAGAAGGGACTAGCATCCACAATGAGCAGTTCTTC. It encodes CATSREGTSIHNEQFF.

The rearrangement uses TRBV11-2 and TRBJ2-1; tentatively, D is TRBD2 (6 bases). Germline CDR1 reads SGHAT; CDR2 reads FQNNGV. Trimming removed 5 bases from V and 5 bases from J, with 13 bases in between. This CDR3 region has 14 residues. The CDR3 sequence: CASSPAGTHNEQFF. CDR3 nucleotides: TGTGCCAGCAGCCCAGCGGGCACACACAATGAGCAGTTCTTC. Supplemented by reference TRBV11-2 and TRBJ2-1, the full variable domain reads EAGVAQSPRYKIIEKRQSVAFWCNPISGHATLYWYQQILGQGPKLLIQFQNNGVVDDSQLPKDRFSAERLKGVDSTLKIQPAKLEDSAVYLCASSPAGTHNEQFFGPGTRLTVL.

As regards this clonotype: A read error may account for a junction end that differs from germline. The rearrangement links TRBV7-7 to TRBJ2-1, with 7 bases lining up with TRBD2. The CDR3 totals 15 residues. Germline CDR1 reads SSHAT; CDR2 reads FNYEAQ (reference sequence). CDR3 sequence (DNA): TGTGCTAGCAGCTTAGATGGTGGTGGAGCGGGAGAGCAGTTCTTC. Its protein is CASSLDGGGAGEQFF.

This clonotype was seen a few times. The V gene is TRBV28, the J gene TRBJ2-7; D call uncertain. Germline V gene sequence: CDR1 MDHEN, CDR2 SYDVKM. The CDR3 consists of 14 residues. Trimming took off 6 bases at V and 0 bases at J, with 12 bases between the two ends. Written as DNA, the CDR3 is TGTGCCAGCAGGTCAGGAGCGAGCTCCTACGAGCAGTACGTC. Encoded protein: CASRSGASSYEQYV.

This clonotype was detected many times. The rearrangement links TRBV15 to TRBJ2-7; 8 positions agree with TRBD2. The CDR3 consists of 14 residues. Unmatched junction bases numbered 3, after V lost 0 bases and J lost 5 bases. Germline-derived CDR1 and CDR2 are LNHNV and YYDKDF (reference sequence). CDR3 protein: CATSRDRGGDEQYV. The CDR3 DNA follows: TGTGCCACCAGCAGAGATCGGGGGGGTGACGAGCAGTACGTC.

The rearrangement joins TRBV25-1 to TRBJ2-3, with TRBD2 matching 7 bases. Germline values: CDR1 MGHDK, CDR2 SYGVNS. The V segment lost 7 bases and the J segment 2 bases; nucleotides outside the gene matches: 9. CDR3 size: 15 residues. CDR3 sequence reads: CASTTYGGTTDTQYF. For the CDR3, the DNA is TGTGCCAGCACAACGTACGGGGGGACCACAGATACGCAGTATTTT.

The V gene is TRBV19, the J gene TRBJ2-1; no reliable D call. This CDR3 is 15 amino acids long. Looked up from germline, CDR1 is LNHDA and CDR2 is SQIVND (reference sequence). With 7 bases removed from V and 7 bases from J, the gap between germline ends came to 20 bases. The CDR3 DNA is TGTGCCAGTACCAAGACGGCCGGGTGGGCGAATGAGCAGTTCTTC. Translated, it gives CASTKTAGWANEQFF.

This clonotype appeared a few times. This sequence joins TRBV14 and TRBJ1-2; D is uncertain. In germline, CDR1 is SGHDN, CDR2 FVKESK. The V end was cut by 1 base, the J end by 8 bases, with 14 bases between. The CDR3 totals 14 residues. CDR3 nucleotides: TGTGCCAGCAGCCAAGTGTCCTTCGGGCGAGGCTACACCTTC. Encoded protein: CASSQVSFGRGYTF.

The chain is built from TRBV5-4 and TRBJ2-3; TRBD2 is a possible D gene (6 bases). V lost 1 base and J 0 bases, leaving 15 bases between the germline ends. CDR1 and CDR2 (germline): SGHNT, YYREEE (reference sequence). This CDR3 contains 17 residues. The DNA for the CDR3 is TGTGCCAGCAGCTTGAGGTCCGGGACTGCGAGCACAGATACGCAGTATTTT. Its translation is CASSLRSGTASTDTQYF.